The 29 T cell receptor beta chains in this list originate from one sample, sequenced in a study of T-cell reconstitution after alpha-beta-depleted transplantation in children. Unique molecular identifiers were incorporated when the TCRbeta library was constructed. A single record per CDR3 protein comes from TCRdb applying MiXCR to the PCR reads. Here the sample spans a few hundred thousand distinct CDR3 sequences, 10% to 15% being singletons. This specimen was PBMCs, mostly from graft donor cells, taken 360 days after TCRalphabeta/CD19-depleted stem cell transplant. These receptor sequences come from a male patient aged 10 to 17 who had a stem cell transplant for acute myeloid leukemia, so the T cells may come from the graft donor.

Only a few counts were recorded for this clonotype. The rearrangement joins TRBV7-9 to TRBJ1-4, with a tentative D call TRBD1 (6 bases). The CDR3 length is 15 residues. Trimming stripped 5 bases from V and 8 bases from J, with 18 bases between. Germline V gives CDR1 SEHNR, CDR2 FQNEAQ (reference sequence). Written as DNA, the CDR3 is TGTGCCAGCAGCCGAACCCCAGGGGTAGGCGAAAAACTGTTTTTT. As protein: CASSRTPGVGEKLFF.

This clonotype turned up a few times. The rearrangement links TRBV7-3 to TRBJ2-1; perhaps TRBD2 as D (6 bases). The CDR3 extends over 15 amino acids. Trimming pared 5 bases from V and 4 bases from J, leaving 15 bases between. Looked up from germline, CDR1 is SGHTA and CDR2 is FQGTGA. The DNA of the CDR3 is TGTGCCAGCAGCGTTCCGGGACTGCCGTACAATGAGCAGTTCTTC. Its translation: CASSVPGLPYNEQFF.

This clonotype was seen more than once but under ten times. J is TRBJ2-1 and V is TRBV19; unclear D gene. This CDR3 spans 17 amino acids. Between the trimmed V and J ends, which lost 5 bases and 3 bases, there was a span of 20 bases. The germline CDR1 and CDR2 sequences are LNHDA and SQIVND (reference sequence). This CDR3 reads CASSPHSAGSLYNEQFF. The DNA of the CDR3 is TGTGCCAGTAGTCCTCATAGTGCTGGGTCCCTCTACAATGAGCAGTTCTTC.

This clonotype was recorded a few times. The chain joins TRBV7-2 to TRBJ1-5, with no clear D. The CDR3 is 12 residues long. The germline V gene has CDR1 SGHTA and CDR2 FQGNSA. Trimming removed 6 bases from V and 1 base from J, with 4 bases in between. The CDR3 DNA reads TGTGCCAGCAGGACAAGCAATCAGCCCCAGCATTTT. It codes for CASRTSNQPQHF.

DNA of the CDR3: TGTGCCAGCAGTTACACAGGACAGAGGGGACCCTACGAGCAGTACTTC. This codes for CASSYTGQRGPYEQYF. The chain is built from TRBV6-5 and TRBJ2-7; D is possibly TRBD1 (6 bases). The CDR3 covers 16 residues. With 2 bases removed from V and 2 bases from J, the gap between germline ends came to 16 bases. The V gene's germline CDR1 is MNHEY and CDR2 SVGAGI.

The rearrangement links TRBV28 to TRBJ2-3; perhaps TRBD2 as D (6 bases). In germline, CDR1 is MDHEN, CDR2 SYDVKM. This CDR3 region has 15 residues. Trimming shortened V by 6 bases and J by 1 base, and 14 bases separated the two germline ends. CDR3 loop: CASRFGGPRTDTQYF. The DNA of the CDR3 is TGTGCCAGCAGATTCGGAGGGCCCCGCACAGATACGCAGTATTTT.

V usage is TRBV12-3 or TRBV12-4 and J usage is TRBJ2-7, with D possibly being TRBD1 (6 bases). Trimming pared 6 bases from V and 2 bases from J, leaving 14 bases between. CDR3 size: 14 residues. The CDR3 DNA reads TGTGCCAGCAGCCATCCGGGACAACCCTACGAGCAGTACTTC. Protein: CASSHPGQPYEQYF.

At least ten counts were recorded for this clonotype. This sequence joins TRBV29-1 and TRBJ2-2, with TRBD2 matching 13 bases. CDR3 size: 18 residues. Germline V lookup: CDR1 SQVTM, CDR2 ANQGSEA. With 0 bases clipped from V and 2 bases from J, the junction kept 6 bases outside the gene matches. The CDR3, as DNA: TGCAGCGTTGAAGACCCGACTAGCGGGAGGCCTAACACCGGGGAGCTGTTTTTT. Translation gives CSVEDPTSGRPNTGELFF.

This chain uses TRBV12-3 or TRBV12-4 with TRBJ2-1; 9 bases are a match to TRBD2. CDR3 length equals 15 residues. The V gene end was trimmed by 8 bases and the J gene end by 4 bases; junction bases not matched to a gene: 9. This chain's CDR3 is CASGPSGNFYNEQFF. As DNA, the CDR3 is TGTGCCAGCGGCCCTAGCGGGAATTTTTACAATGAGCAGTTCTTC.

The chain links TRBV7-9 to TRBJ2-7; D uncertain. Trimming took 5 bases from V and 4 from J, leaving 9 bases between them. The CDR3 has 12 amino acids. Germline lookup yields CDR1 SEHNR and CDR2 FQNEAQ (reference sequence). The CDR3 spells CASSHSMYEQYF. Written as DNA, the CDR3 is TGTGCCAGCAGCCATTCGATGTACGAGCAGTACTTC.

CDR3 coding DNA: TGTGCCAGCAGTTTAGTTTGGGACACATACACCGGGGAGCTGTTTTTT. Its translation is CASSLVWDTYTGELFF. The chain couples TRBV28 to TRBJ2-2; possibly TRBD1 for D (6 bases). This CDR3 is 16 amino acids long. Germline V gene data show CDR1 as MDHEN and CDR2 as SYDVKM. Trimming pared 2 bases from V and 3 bases from J, leaving 13 bases between.

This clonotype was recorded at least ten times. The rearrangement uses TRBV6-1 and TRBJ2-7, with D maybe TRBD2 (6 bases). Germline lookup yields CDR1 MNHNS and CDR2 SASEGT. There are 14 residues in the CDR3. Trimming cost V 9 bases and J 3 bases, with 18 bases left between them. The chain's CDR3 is CARTGGEADYEQYF. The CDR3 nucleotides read TGTGCCAGAACCGGGGGAGAGGCGGACTACGAGCAGTACTTC.

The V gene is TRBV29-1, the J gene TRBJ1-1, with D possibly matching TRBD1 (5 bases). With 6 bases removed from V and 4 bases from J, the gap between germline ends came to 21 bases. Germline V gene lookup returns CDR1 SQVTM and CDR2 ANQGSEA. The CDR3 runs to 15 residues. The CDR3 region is CSVAGTSGRTTEAFF. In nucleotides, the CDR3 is TGCAGCGTGGCCGGGACTTCGGGGCGGACCACTGAAGCTTTCTTT. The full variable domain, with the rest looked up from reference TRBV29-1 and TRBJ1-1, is SAVISQKPSRDICQRGTSLTIQCQVDSQVTMMFWYRQQPGQSLTLIATANQGSEATYESGFVIDKFPISRPNLTFSTLTVSNMSPEDSSIYLCSVAGTSGRTTEAFFGQGTRLTVV.

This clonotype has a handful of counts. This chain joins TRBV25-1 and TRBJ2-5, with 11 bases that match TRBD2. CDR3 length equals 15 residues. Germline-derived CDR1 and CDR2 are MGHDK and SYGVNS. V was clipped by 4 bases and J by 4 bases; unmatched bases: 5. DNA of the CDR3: TGTGCCAGCAGTGTACTAGCGGGGGTAACAGAGACCCAGTACTTC. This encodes CASSVLAGVTETQYF.

DNA of the CDR3: TGTGCCAGCAGTTTAACTAGCGGACCTCTATATGAGCAGTTCTTC. It translates to CASSLTSGPLYEQFF. This chain joins TRBV7-2 and TRBJ2-1; 8 nucleotides agree with TRBD2. The germline CDR1 and CDR2 sequences are SGHTA and FQGNSA. The CDR3 contains 15 residues. Unmatched junction bases numbered 12, after V lost 6 bases and J lost 8 bases.

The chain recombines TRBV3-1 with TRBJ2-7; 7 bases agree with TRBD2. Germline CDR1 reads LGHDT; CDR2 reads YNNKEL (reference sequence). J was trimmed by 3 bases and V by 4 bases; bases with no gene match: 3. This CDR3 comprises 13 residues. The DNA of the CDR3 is TGTGCCAGCAGCCCCGGACTAGACTACGAGCAGTACTTC. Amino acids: CASSPGLDYEQYF.

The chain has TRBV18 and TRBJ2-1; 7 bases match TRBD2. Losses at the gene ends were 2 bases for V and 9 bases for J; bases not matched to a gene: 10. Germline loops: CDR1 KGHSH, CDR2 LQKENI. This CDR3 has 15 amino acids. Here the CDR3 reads CASSPTSVVGGEQFF. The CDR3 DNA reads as TGTGCCAGCTCACCAACTAGCGTGGTAGGTGGTGAGCAGTTCTTC.

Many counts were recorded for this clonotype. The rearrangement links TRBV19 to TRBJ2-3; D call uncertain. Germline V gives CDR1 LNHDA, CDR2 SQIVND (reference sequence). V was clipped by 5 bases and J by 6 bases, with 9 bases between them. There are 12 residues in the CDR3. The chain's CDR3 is CASSPTVDTQYF. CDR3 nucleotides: TGTGCCAGTAGTCCTACAGTGGATACGCAGTATTTT. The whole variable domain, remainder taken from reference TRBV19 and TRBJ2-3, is DGGITQSPKYLFRKEGQNVTLSCEQNLNHDAMYWYRQDPGQGLRLIYYSQIVNDFQKGDIAEGYSVSREKKESFPLTVTSAQKNPTAFYLCASSPTVDTQYFGPGTRLTVL.

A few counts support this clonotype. CDR3 region: CAISRQNTEAFF. Written as DNA, the CDR3 is TGTGCCATCAGCAGACAGAACACTGAAGCTTTCTTT. This sequence joins TRBV10-3 and TRBJ1-1; the D is unclear. This CDR3 comprises 12 residues. Germline V CDR1 and CDR2: ENHRY, SYGVKD. Trimming removed 6 bases from V and 1 base from J, with 6 bases in between.

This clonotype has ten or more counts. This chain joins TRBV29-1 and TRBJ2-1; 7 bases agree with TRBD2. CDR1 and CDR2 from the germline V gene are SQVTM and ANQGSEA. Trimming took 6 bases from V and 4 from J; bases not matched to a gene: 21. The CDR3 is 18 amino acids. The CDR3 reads CSVLRYHVGGTDYNEQFF. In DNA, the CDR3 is TGCAGCGTACTACGGTATCACGTCGGGGGGACGGATTACAATGAGCAGTTCTTC.

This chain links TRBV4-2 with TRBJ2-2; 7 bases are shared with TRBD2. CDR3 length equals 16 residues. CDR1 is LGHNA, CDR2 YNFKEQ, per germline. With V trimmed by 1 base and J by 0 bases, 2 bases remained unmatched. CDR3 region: CASSQAGGPNTGELFF. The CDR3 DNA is TGTGCCAGCAGCCAAGCGGGGGGACCGAACACCGGGGAGCTGTTTTTT.

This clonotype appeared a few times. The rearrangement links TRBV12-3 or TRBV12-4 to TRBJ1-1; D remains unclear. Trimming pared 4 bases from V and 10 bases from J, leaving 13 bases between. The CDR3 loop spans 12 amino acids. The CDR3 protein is CASSSPGRAAFF. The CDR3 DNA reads TGTGCCAGCAGTTCCCCTGGGAGGGCAGCTTTCTTT.

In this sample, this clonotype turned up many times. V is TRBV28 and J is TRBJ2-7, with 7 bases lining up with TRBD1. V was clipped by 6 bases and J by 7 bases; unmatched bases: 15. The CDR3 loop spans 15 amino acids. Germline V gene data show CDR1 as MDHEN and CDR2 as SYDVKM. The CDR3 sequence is CASSPLVVGGREQYF. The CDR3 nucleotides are TGTGCCAGCAGCCCCCTAGTTGTAGGGGGCAGGGAGCAGTACTTC.

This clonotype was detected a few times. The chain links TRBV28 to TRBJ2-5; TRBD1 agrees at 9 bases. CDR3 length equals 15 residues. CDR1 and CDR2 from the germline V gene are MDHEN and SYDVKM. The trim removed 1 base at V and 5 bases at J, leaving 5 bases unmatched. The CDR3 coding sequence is TGTGCCAGCAGTTTATCCGGGACAGGGTTTGAGACCCAGTACTTC. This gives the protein CASSLSGTGFETQYF. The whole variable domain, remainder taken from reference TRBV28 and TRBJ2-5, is DVKVTQSSRYLVKRTGEKVFLECVQDMDHENMFWYRQDPGLGLRLIYFSYDVKMKEKGDIPEGYSVSREKKERFSLILESASTNQTSMYLCASSLSGTGFETQYFGPGTRLLVL.

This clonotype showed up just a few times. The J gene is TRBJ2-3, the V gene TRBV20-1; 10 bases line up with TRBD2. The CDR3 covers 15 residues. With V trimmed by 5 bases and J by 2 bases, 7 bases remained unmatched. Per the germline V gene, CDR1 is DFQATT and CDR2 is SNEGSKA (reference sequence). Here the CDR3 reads CSARGLAGDTDTQYF. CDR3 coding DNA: TGCAGTGCTCGGGGGCTAGCGGGAGACACAGATACGCAGTATTTT.

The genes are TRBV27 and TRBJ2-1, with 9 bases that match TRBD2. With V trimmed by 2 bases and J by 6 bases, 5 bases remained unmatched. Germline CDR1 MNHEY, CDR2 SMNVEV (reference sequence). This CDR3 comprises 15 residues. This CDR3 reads CASSLGVAGANEQFF. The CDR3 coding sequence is TGTGCCAGCAGTTTAGGGGTAGCGGGGGCCAATGAGCAGTTCTTC.

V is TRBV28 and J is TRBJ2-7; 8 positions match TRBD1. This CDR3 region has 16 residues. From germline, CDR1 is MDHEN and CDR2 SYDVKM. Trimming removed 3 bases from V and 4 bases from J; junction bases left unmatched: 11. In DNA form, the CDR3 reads TGTGCCAGCAGTTTCCAAGCCGGACAGGGAAGGTACGAGCAGTACTTC. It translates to CASSFQAGQGRYEQYF.

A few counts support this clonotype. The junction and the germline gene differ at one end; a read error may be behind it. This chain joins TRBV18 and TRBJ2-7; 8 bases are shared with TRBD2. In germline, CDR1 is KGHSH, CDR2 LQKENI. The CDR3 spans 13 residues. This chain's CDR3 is CASSTIGRAPSDF. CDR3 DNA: TGTGCCAGCTCAACAATCGGGAGGGCCCCGTCGGACTTC.

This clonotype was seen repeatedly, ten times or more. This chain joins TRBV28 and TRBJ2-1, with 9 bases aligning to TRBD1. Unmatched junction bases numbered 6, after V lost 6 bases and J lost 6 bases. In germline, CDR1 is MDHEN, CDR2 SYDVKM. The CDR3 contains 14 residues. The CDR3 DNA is TGTGCCAGCAGACAACAGGGGGCGCGCAATGAGCAGTTCTTC. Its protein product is CASRQQGARNEQFF.